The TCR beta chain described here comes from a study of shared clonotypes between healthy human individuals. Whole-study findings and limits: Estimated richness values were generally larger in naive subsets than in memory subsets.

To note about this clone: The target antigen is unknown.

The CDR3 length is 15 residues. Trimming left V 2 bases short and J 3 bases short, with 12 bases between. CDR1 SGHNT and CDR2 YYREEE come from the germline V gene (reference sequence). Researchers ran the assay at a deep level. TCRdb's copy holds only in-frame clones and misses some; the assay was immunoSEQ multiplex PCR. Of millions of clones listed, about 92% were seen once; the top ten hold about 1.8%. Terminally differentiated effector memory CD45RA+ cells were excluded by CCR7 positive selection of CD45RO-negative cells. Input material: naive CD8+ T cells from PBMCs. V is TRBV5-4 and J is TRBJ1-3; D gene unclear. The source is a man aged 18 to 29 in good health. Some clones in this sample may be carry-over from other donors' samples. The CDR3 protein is CASSFPRPDGNTIYF. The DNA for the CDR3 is TGTGCCAGCAGCTTCCCCCGGCCGGATGGAAACACCATATATTTT.